A single sample is the source of the 32 T cell receptor beta chains below, sequenced in a study of cytomegalovirus exposure and HLA in healthy donors. Both 60 Vbeta primers and 13 Jbeta primers went into the PCR. Generated by immunoSEQ multiplex PCR, the TCRdb table keeps only in-frame clones and is missing some. The ten most abundant clones cover around 0.96% of a sample with around 140,000 clones. The sample was PBMCs. All receptors come from a male donor in good health and CMV-seronegative.

The J gene is TRBJ1-2, the V gene TRBV6-1; maybe TRBD1 (6 bases). This CDR3 has 17 residues. In germline, CDR1 is MNHNS, CDR2 SASEGT. V was clipped by 4 bases and J by 5 bases, with 23 bases between them. This chain's CDR3 is CASSVPDRPRLVYGYTF. In DNA form, the CDR3 reads TGTGCCAGCAGTGTCCCCGACAGGCCCCGGTTAGTTTATGGCTACACCTTC.

The chain employs TRBV2 and TRBJ2-7; TRBD1 is a possible D gene (5 bases). This CDR3 contains 13 residues. Deletions cut 2 bases from V and 6 bases from J, with 11 bases between. The germline V gene has CDR1 SNHLY and CDR2 FYNNEI. For the CDR3, the DNA is TGTGCCAGCAGTGAATTCAGGGCCGGCGAGCAGTACTTC. Its protein is CASSEFRAGEQYF.

The V and J genes are TRBV4-3 and TRBJ2-1; no reliable D call. The CDR3 is 13 amino acids. Germline CDR1 reads LGHNA; CDR2 reads YSLEER. Trimming took off 4 bases at V and 8 bases at J, with 12 bases between the two ends. CDR3 bases: TGCGCCAGCAGCCTCGGTCTGGCGGATGAGCAGTTCTTC. Translation: CASSLGLADEQFF.

Worth noting for this clone: The junction departs from the called germline gene at one end, perhaps through a read error. The rearrangement uses TRBV30 and TRBJ2-7; 7 bases agree with TRBD1. The V gene's germline CDR1 is GTSNPN and CDR2 SVGIG (reference sequence). This CDR3 is 12 amino acids long. CDR3 sequence: CAWSRQGVELYF. The CDR3 DNA reads as TGTGCCTGGAGTCGACAGGGTGTAGAGCTGTACTTC.

The rearrangement uses TRBV19 and TRBJ2-7; TRBD1 agrees at 10 bases. Trimming cost V 3 bases and J 4 bases; bases outside gene matches: 6. Per the germline V gene, CDR1 is LNHDA and CDR2 is SQIVND (reference sequence). The CDR3 is made up of 15 amino acids. DNA of the CDR3: TGTGCCAGTAGTATTCGACAGGGGGCTAGGTACGAGCAGTACTTC. Amino acids: CASSIRQGARYEQYF.

The chain uses TRBV4-3 and TRBJ2-3; D remains unclear. Per germline, CDR1 LGHNA and CDR2 YSLEER. This CDR3 has 14 amino acids. V shed 0 bases and J shed 4 bases, with 8 bases lying between them. CDR3: CASSQERSADTQYF. The CDR3 region has the DNA TGCGCCAGCAGCCAAGAACGCAGCGCAGATACGCAGTATTTT.

The chain combines TRBV7-7 with TRBJ2-5; possibly TRBD2 for D (5 bases). Germline CDR1 SSHAT, CDR2 FNYEAQ (reference sequence). The CDR3 is 13 amino acids. V was clipped by 3 bases and J by 5 bases, with 10 bases between them. DNA of the CDR3: TGTGCCAGCAGCTTGGAGGCTGCGGAGACCCAGTACTTC. It specifies CASSLEAAETQYF.

This chain connects TRBV7-9 to TRBJ1-1; 12 bases map to TRBD1. Trimming took 5 bases from V and 5 from J; bases not matched to a gene: 6. CDR3 size: 15 residues. The germline V gene has CDR1 SEHNR and CDR2 FQNEAQ (reference sequence). The chain's CDR3 is CASSLGTGGRTEAFF. CDR3 in DNA: TGTGCCAGCAGCCTAGGGACAGGGGGCAGGACTGAAGCTTTCTTT. The complete variable domain, with remaining parts taken from reference TRBV7-9 and TRBJ1-1, reads DTGVSQNPRHKITKRGQNVTFRCDPISEHNRLYWYRQTLGQGPEFLTYFQNEAQLEKSRLLSDRFSAERPKGSFSTLEIQRTEQGDSAMYLCASSLGTGGRTEAFFGQGTRLTVV.

J is TRBJ2-7 and V is TRBV11-2; the match to TRBD1 covers 9 bases. Germline V gene data show CDR1 as SGHAT and CDR2 as FQNNGV. The V and J ends lost 2 bases and 4 bases, in that order; junction bases with no gene match: 9. This CDR3 region has 16 residues. The CDR3 DNA is TGTGCCAGCAGCTTAAGCGCAGGACAGGGGACGTACGAGCAGTACTTC. Residues: CASSLSAGQGTYEQYF.

The rearrangement joins TRBV6-5 to TRBJ1-2; 8 bases map to TRBD1. CDR1 and CDR2 from the germline V gene are MNHEY and SVGAGI. Trimming took 4 bases from V and 6 from J; bases not matched to a gene: 7. The CDR3 is 14 residues long. CDR3 sequence: CASSSGQGGHGYTF. The DNA of the CDR3 is TGTGCCAGCAGTTCAGGACAGGGTGGGCATGGCTACACCTTC.

J is TRBJ2-3 and V is TRBV6-1, with D possibly matching TRBD1 (6 bases). The length of the CDR3 is 15 residues. Trimming took 5 bases from V and 0 from J, leaving 12 bases between them. The germline CDR1 and CDR2 sequences are MNHNS and SASEGT. CDR3 coding DNA: TGTGCCAGCAGTTTTGACAGGTCTAGCACAGATACGCAGTATTTT. Protein: CASSFDRSSTDTQYF.

The V and J genes are TRBV28 and TRBJ2-7; 13 nucleotides agree with TRBD2. The CDR3 has 18 residues. The germline V gene encodes CDR1 MDHEN and CDR2 SYDVKM. Losses at the gene ends were 7 bases for V and 3 bases for J; bases not matched to a gene: 15. The CDR3 sequence is CASKPPGLAGLPYYEQYF. The CDR3 DNA reads as TGTGCCAGCAAGCCTCCGGGACTAGCGGGGTTACCCTACTACGAGCAGTACTTC.

The J gene is TRBJ2-5, the V gene TRBV6-5; 8 positions agree with TRBD2. Germline assignment: CDR1 MNHEY and CDR2 SVGAGI. The CDR3 has 15 residues. V was pared by 7 bases and J by 1 base, with 8 bases of the junction left unmatched. For the CDR3, the DNA is TGTGCCAGCATCAAACGGGGGGGGGTCCAAGAGACCCAGTACTTC. It specifies CASIKRGGVQETQYF.

V and J are TRBV7-8 and TRBJ1-2; D may be TRBD1 (5 bases). The germline V gene encodes CDR1 SGHVS and CDR2 FQNEAQ. V dropped 0 bases and J dropped 9 bases, with 11 bases sitting between them. The CDR3 runs to 13 residues. CDR3 bases: TGTGCCAGCAGCTTAGCTGACAGTTATAGCTACACCTTC. Translation: CASSLADSYSYTF. The whole variable domain, remainder taken from reference TRBV7-8 and TRBJ1-2, is GAGVSQSPRYKVAKRGQDVALRCDPISGHVSLFWYQQALGQGPEFLTYFQNEAQLDKSGLPSDRFFAERPEGSVSTLKIQRTQQEDSAVYLCASSLADSYSYTFGSGTRLTVV.

The gene calls are TRBV7-8 and TRBJ1-5, with 7 bases lining up with TRBD1. This CDR3 spans 14 amino acids. Germline V gene data show CDR1 as SGHVS and CDR2 as FQNEAQ. With V trimmed by 5 bases and J by 3 bases, 4 bases remained unmatched. CDR3 sequence: CASSLGQINQPQHF. Here the CDR3 DNA reads TGTGCCAGCAGCCTGGGACAGATCAATCAGCCCCAGCATTTT.

V gene TRBV28 combines with J gene TRBJ1-6; no clear D gene. The CDR3 contains 14 residues. Germline V gene sequence: CDR1 MDHEN, CDR2 SYDVKM. With 3 bases removed from V and 6 bases from J, the gap between germline ends came to 9 bases. CDR3 DNA: TGTGCCAGCAGTTTTCAGGCTATTAATTCACCCCTCCACTTT. This translates into CASSFQAINSPLHF. The full variable domain, rest sourced from reference TRBV28 and TRBJ1-6, is DVKVTQSSRYLVKRTGEKVFLECVQDMDHENMFWYRQDPGLGLRLIYFSYDVKMKEKGDIPEGYSVSREKKERFSLILESASTNQTSMYLCASSFQAINSPLHFGNGTRLTVT.

The chain couples TRBV29-1 to TRBJ2-4; 10 nucleotides line up with TRBD1. The CDR3 runs 15 residues. Trimming cost V 1 base and J 5 bases; bases outside gene matches: 5. Germline V lookup: CDR1 SQVTM, CDR2 ANQGSEA. CDR3 in DNA: TGCAGCGTTGAAGGGCGGGGGACAGGGGAAAACATTCAGTACTTC. Amino acid sequence: CSVEGRGTGENIQYF.

The rearrangement joins TRBV14 to TRBJ2-3, with 7 bases that match TRBD2. The CDR3 totals 16 residues. The V and J ends lost 4 bases and 0 bases, in that order; junction bases with no gene match: 7. Germline V CDR1 and CDR2: SGHDN, FVKESK. CDR3 bases: TGTGCCAGCAGCCCCTTCGGGGGGACTAGCACAGATACGCAGTATTTT. This sequence encodes CASSPFGGTSTDTQYF.

This chain uses TRBV5-6 with TRBJ1-1; D not resolved. Trimming removed 1 base from V and 1 base from J, with 8 bases in between. CDR3 size: 14 residues. CDR1 is SGHDT, CDR2 YYEEEE, per germline. The CDR3 region has the DNA TGTGCCAGCAGCTTGCTACTCCCGAACACTGAAGCTTTCTTT. This translates into CASSLLLPNTEAFF.

This chain links TRBV18 with TRBJ1-2; no definite D call. The CDR3 extends over 14 amino acids. Trimming shortened V by 3 bases and J by 0 bases, and 8 bases separated the two germline ends. CDR1 KGHSH and CDR2 LQKENI come from the germline V gene. The CDR3 nucleotides are TGTGCCAGCTCACCCGCAGGAACTAACTATGGCTACACCTTC. Translation: CASSPAGTNYGYTF.

The J gene is TRBJ1-4, the V gene TRBV7-9; no clear D. This CDR3 comprises 12 residues. The V gene lost 10 bases and the J gene lost 5 bases, with 11 bases spanning the gap. From germline, CDR1 is SEHNR and CDR2 FQNEAQ (reference sequence). CDR3 DNA sequence: TGTGCCAAGCCGCGGGAAAATGAAAAACTGTTTTTT. Amino acids: CAKPRENEKLFF.

The chain couples TRBV30 to TRBJ1-4; TRBD1 is a possible D gene (6 bases). Germline V gene sequence: CDR1 GTSNPN, CDR2 SVGIG (reference sequence). The CDR3 is 15 residues long. V was pared by 3 bases and J by 4 bases, with 15 bases between. For the CDR3, the DNA is TGTGCCTGGAGCTTCTACAGGGCGGGTAATGAAAAACTGTTTTTT. It specifies CAWSFYRAGNEKLFF.

This chain connects TRBV30 to TRBJ1-5, with a weak D call TRBD1 (5 bases). V was shortened by 0 bases and J by 2 bases, with 8 bases between the two germline ends. Germline V lookup: CDR1 GTSNPN, CDR2 SVGIG (reference sequence). The CDR3 is 14 amino acids. DNA for the CDR3: TGTGCCTGGAGTGTCCCGGGGGGCAATCAGCCCCAGCATTTT. Its translation: CAWSVPGGNQPQHF.

The chain carries TRBV30 and TRBJ1-1; D is ambiguous. CDR1 and CDR2 (germline): GTSNPN, SVGIG (reference sequence). The CDR3 spans 11 residues. Trimming stripped 1 base from V and 3 bases from J, with 3 bases between. The CDR3 reads CAWSGDTEAFF. Here the CDR3 DNA reads TGTGCCTGGAGTGGAGACACTGAAGCTTTCTTT.

This chain joins TRBV5-1 and TRBJ2-7; possible D gene TRBD1, 6 bases. The CDR3 extends over 14 amino acids. With 3 bases removed from V and 5 bases from J, the gap between germline ends came to 15 bases. The germline V gene encodes CDR1 SGHRS and CDR2 YFSETQ. Written as DNA, the CDR3 is TGCGCCAGCAGCTCTCAGGGGCCTGGGAACGAGCAGTACTTC. This codes for CASSSQGPGNEQYF.

The chain is built from TRBV5-6 and TRBJ2-7; 7 nucleotides align to TRBD1. From germline, CDR1 is SGHDT and CDR2 YYEEEE. This CDR3 spans 14 amino acids. Trimming took 2 bases from V and 3 from J; bases not matched to a gene: 5. CDR3 DNA: TGTGCCAGCAGCTTACCGGGACAGATCTACGAGCAGTACTTC. The encoded protein is CASSLPGQIYEQYF.

The CDR3 DNA reads as TGTGCCAGCAGGGACAGACTTTCTAGCACAGATACGCAGTATTTT. This encodes CASRDRLSSTDTQYF. This chain joins TRBV2 and TRBJ2-3; tentative D call: TRBD1 (6 bases). Germline V gene lookup returns CDR1 SNHLY and CDR2 FYNNEI. V shed 6 bases and J shed 0 bases, with 13 bases lying between them. The length of the CDR3 is 15 residues. The whole variable domain, remainder taken from reference TRBV2 and TRBJ2-3, is EPEVTQTPSHQVTQMGQEVILRCVPISNHLYFYWYRQILGQKVEFLVSFYNNEISEKSEIFDDQFSVERPDGSNFTLKIRSTKLEDSAMYFCASRDRLSSTDTQYFGPGTRLTVL.

The gene calls are TRBV10-2 and TRBJ1-5; D may be TRBD1 (6 bases). V was shortened by 2 bases and J by 4 bases, with 9 bases between the two germline ends. There are 14 residues in the CDR3. Germline V gene data show CDR1 as WSHSY and CDR2 as SAAADI. CDR3 region: CASSETTGNQPQHF. The CDR3 bases are TGCGCCAGCAGTGAGACAACAGGGAATCAGCCCCAGCATTTT.

The chain uses TRBV6-5 and TRBJ2-7, with 8 bases that match TRBD1. This CDR3 comprises 15 residues. Trimming removed 2 bases from V and 10 bases from J; junction bases left unmatched: 13. Looked up from germline, CDR1 is MNHEY and CDR2 is SVGAGI. The CDR3 sequence is CASSYRTGMGAAQYF. The CDR3 coding sequence is TGTGCCAGCAGTTACCGGACAGGGATGGGAGCCGCACAGTACTTC.

The rearrangement uses TRBV29-1 and TRBJ1-1; 7 nucleotides line up with TRBD1. Per the germline V gene, CDR1 is SQVTM and CDR2 is ANQGSEA. The CDR3 is 17 amino acids. V dropped 6 bases and J dropped 4; count of bases not matched to a gene: 20. The CDR3 nucleotides are TGCAGCGTGGACCTTGGACAGGCAGCCGGGGGTACCACTGAAGCTTTCTTT. Translation: CSVDLGQAAGGTTEAFF.

The CDR3 DNA sequence: TGTGCCAGCAGCCAAGAAGGAGCGACCGAAGAGACCCAGTACTTC. Amino acids: CASSQEGATEETQYF. The chain carries TRBV4-2 and TRBJ2-5, with D uncertain. V gave up 0 bases and J gave up 3 bases, with 11 bases separating them. From germline, CDR1 is LGHNA and CDR2 YNFKEQ. The CDR3 has 15 residues.

V usage is TRBV9 and J usage is TRBJ2-1, with 10 bases that match TRBD2. Germline CDR1 SGDLS, CDR2 YYNGEE. With 4 bases clipped from V and 6 bases from J, the junction kept 4 bases outside the gene matches. The CDR3 runs 14 residues. CDR3 in DNA: TGTGCCAGCAGCCCTAGGACTAGCGGCAATGAGCAGTTCTTC. Translated: CASSPRTSGNEQFF. Together with reference TRBV9 and TRBJ2-1, the CDR3 gives the full variable domain: DSGVTQTPKHLITATGQRVTLRCSPRSGDLSVYWYQQSLDQGLQFLIQYYNGEERAKGNILERFSAQQFPDLHSELNLSSLELGDSALYFCASSPRTSGNEQFFGPGTRLTVL.